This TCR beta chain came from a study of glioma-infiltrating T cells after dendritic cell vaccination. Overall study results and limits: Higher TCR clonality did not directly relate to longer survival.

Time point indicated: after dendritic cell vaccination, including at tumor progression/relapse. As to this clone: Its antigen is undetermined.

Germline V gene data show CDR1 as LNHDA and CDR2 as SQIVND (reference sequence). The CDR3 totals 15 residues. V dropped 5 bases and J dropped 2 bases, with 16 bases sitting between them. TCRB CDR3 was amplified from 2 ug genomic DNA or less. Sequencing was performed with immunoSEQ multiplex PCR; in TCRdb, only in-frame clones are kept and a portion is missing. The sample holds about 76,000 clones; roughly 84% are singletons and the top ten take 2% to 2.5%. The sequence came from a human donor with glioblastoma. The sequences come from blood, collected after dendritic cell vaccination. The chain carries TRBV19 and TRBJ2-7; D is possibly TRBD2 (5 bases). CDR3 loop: CASSAPGKPTYEQYF. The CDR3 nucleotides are TGTGCCAGTAGTGCGCCGGGGAAGCCCACCTACGAGCAGTACTTC. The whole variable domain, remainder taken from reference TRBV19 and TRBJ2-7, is DGGITQSPKYLFRKEGQNVTLSCEQNLNHDAMYWYRQDPGQGLRLIYYSQIVNDFQKGDIAEGYSVSREKKESFPLTVTSAQKNPTAFYLCASSAPGKPTYEQYFGPGTRLTVT.